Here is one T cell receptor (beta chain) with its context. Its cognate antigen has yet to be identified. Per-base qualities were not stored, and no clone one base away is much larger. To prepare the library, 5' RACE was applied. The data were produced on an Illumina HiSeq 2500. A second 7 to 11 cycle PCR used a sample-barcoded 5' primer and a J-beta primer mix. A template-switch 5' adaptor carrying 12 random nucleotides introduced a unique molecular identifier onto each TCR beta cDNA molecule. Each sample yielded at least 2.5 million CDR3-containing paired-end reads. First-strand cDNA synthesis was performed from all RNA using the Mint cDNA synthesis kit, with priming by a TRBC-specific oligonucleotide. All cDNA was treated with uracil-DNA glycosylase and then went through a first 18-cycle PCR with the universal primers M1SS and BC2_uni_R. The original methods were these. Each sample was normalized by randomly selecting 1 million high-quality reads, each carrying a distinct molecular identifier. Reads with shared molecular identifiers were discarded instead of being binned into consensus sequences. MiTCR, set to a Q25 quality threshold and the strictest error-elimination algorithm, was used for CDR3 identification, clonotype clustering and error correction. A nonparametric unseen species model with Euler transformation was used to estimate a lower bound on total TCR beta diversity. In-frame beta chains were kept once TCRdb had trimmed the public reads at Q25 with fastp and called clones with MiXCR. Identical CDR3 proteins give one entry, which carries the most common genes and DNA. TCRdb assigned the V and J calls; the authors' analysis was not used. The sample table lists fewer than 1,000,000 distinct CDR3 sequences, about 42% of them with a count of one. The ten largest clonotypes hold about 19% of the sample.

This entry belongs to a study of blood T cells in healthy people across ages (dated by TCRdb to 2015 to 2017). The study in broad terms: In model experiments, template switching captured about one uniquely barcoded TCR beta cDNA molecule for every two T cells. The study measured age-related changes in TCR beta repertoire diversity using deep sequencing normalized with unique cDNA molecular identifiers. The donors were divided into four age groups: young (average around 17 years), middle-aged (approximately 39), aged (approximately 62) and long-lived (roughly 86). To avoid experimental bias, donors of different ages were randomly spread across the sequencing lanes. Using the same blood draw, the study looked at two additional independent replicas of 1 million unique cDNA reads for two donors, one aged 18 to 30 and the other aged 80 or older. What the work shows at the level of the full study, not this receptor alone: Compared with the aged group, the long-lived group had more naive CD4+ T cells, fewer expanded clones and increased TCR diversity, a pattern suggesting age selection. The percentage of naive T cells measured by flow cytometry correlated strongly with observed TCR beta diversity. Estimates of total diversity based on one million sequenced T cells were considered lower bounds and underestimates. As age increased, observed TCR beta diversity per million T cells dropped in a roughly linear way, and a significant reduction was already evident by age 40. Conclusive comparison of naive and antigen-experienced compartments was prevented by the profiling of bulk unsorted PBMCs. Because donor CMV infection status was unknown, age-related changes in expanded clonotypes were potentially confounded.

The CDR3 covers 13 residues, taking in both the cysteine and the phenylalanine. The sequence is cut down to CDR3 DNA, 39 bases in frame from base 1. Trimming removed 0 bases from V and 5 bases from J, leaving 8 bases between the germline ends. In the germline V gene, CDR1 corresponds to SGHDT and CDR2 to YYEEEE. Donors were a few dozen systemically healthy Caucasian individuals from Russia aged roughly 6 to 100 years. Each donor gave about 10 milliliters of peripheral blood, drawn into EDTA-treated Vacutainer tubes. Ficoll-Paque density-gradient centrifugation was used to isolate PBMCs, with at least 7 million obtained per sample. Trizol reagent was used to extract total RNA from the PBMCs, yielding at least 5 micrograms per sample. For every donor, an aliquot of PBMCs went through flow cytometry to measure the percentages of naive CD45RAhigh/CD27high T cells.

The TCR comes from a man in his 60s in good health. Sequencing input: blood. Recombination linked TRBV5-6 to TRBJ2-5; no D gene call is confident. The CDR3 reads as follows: CASSLVDDETQYF. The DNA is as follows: TGTGCCAGCAGCTTGGTGGACGACGAGACCCAGTACTTC.